These 8 T cell receptor beta chains originate from one sample sequenced in a study of T-cell memory formation after mild COVID-19. Each CDR3 protein gets one entry after TCRdb re-called the 5' RACE reads with MiXCR. The data hold about 360,000 distinct CDR3 sequences, with roughly an eighth observed a single time. Sequencing was performed on PBMCs or a T cell subset sorted from them (not recorded which). The receptors were sampled from a man between 18 and 35 years old who had mild COVID-19 (a few samples of this study predate the infection). Cell type and time point are not known.

The V call is TRBV6-2 or TRBV6-3, the J call TRBJ1-4; a weak D match, TRBD1 (5 bases). Germline V gene data show CDR1 as MNHEY and CDR2 as SVGEGT. Between the trimmed V and J ends, which lost 0 bases and 15 bases, there was a span of 14 bases. CDR3 length equals 13 residues. The CDR3 sequence is CASSYSGDLEVFF. CDR3 DNA: TGTGCCAGCAGTTACTCCGGGGACCTCGAGGTGTTTTTT.

V gene TRBV6-5 combines with J gene TRBJ1-2; 8 bases line up with TRBD1. The CDR3 contains 17 residues. V lost 2 bases to trimming and J lost 4 bases; unmatched junction nucleotides: 12. Per the germline V gene, CDR1 is MNHEY and CDR2 is SVGAGI. The CDR3 sequence: CASSYRTGTAGSYGYTF. CDR3 DNA sequence: TGTGCCAGCAGTTACAGGACAGGGACAGCAGGGAGCTATGGCTACACCTTC.

The CDR3 DNA reads as TGCGCCAGCAGCCCACAGGGCGCCGACTATGGCTACACCTTC. This translates into CASSPQGADYGYTF. The chain combines TRBV5-1 with TRBJ1-2; tentatively, D is TRBD1 (6 bases). The CDR3 spans 14 residues. Germline-derived CDR1 and CDR2 are SGHRS and YFSETQ. With 4 bases removed from V and 3 bases from J, the gap between germline ends came to 13 bases.

There are a few counts of this clonotype. This chain links TRBV4-1 with TRBJ2-1, with a possible D match to TRBD1 (7 bases). Germline assignment: CDR1 MGHRA and CDR2 YSYEKL. The V and J ends lost 4 bases and 7 bases respectively, with 11 bases between them. The CDR3 runs 13 residues. CDR3 in DNA: TGCGCCAGCAGCCCGACAGGGAGGAATGAGCAGTTCTTC. Translation gives CASSPTGRNEQFF.

The rearrangement joins TRBV6-5 to TRBJ1-2, with a weak D call TRBD1 (5 bases). CDR1 is MNHEY, CDR2 SVGAGI, per germline. The CDR3 loop spans 14 amino acids. Trimming took off 1 base at V and 4 bases at J, with 10 bases between the two ends. The CDR3 nucleotides are TGTGCCAGCAGTTACTACAGGAGCTCCTATGGCTACACCTTC. Its translation: CASSYYRSSYGYTF.

This clonotype has more than one count but fewer than ten. The rearrangement links TRBV20-1 to TRBJ1-2; 11 nucleotides align to TRBD1. The ends lost 6 bases at V and 7 bases at J; junction bases unmatched: 4. This CDR3 spans 12 amino acids. Germline V CDR1 and CDR2: DFQATT, SNEGSKA (reference sequence). The CDR3 loop is CSAADRGLGYTF. The CDR3 DNA reads as TGCAGTGCCGCGGACAGGGGGCTTGGCTACACCTTC.

This chain joins TRBV12-3 or TRBV12-4 and TRBJ1-1; possible D gene TRBD1, 6 bases. This CDR3 is built from 15 residues. V was cut by 5 bases and J by 4 bases, with 17 bases left in between. The CDR3 reads CASSETYRDGTEAFF. CDR3 DNA: TGTGCCAGCAGTGAAACGTACAGGGATGGCACTGAAGCTTTCTTT.

In this sample, this clonotype turned up once. J is TRBJ2-6 and V is TRBV7-3; maybe TRBD1 (7 bases). V gave up 5 bases and J gave up 0 bases, with 17 bases separating them. From germline, CDR1 is SGHTA and CDR2 FQGTGA. The CDR3 is 18 amino acids. The chain's CDR3 is CASSPSPGDSSGANVLTF. The CDR3 coding sequence is TGTGCCAGCAGCCCCAGCCCGGGGGACAGCTCTGGGGCCAACGTCCTGACTTTC.